Here is one T cell receptor beta chain with its context. The data belong to a study of PD-L1 blockade in urothelial cancer. Study overall: Prior regimens of chemotherapy numbered 0 to 3 per patient. Analyzed time points were 3 weeks (second dose) and 6 weeks after therapy began.

The length of the CDR3 is 13 residues. CDR1 and CDR2 (germline): SEHNR, FQNEAQ (reference sequence). V gave up 6 bases and J gave up 11 bases; unmatched junction bases: 7. The time point denotes: peripheral blood 6 weeks after treatment start. The table came from immunoSEQ multiplex PCR; TCRdb's copy has only in-frame clones and leaves some out. The profile shows about 90,000 clones, approximately 82% of them singletons. The V call is TRBV7-9, the J call TRBJ2-7, with 13 positions matching TRBD2. The source was PBMCs, collected around atezolizumab (anti-PD-L1) treatment. This TCR derives from a man in his sixties or seventies with urothelial cancer. This CDR3 is CASSPGLAGDKYF. In nucleotides, the CDR3 is TGTGCCAGCAGTCCTGGACTAGCGGGAGACAAGTACTTC.